These 18 T cell receptor beta chains were sequenced from one sample in a study of molecular identifiers for immune sequencing clone quantification. TCRdb analysed the PCR reads with MiXCR anew, one entry per CDR3 protein. The data contain nearly 650,000 distinct CDR3 sequences, about 25% of them seen just once; the ten biggest clones take up 0.78%. The material sequenced was naive CD8+ T cells from blood, with Jurkat cell RNA spiked in. Sample subset: FACS-sorted CD8+CD4-CCR7+CD45RA+ naive T cells. The receptor source for this set is a human donor in good health. Some libraries in this study had Jurkat cell RNA spiked in.

The sample holds one count of this clonotype. A much larger clone lies a single base off, so this may be a read error. Since the CDR3 does not end with the conserved phenylalanine or tryptophan, this likely comes from a read error. The chain combines TRBV5-3 with TRBJ2-7; D possibly corresponds to TRBD1 (7 bases). TRBV5-3 is an ORF, and what it does is uncertain. CDR3 size: 15 residues. This CDR3 is CASSLEGRTGLEQYI. In DNA form, the CDR3 reads TGTGCCAGCAGCTTGGAGGGGAGGACAGGATTGGAGCAGTACATC.

In its sample, this clonotype was seen many times. The chain links TRBV11-2 to TRBJ2-2; weak D call: TRBD2 (6 bases). CDR1 SGHAT and CDR2 FQNNGV come from the germline V gene. With 5 bases removed from V and 0 bases from J, the gap between germline ends came to 16 bases. This CDR3 comprises 17 residues. For the CDR3, the DNA is TGTGCCAGCAGCCTCAACTTGGGACTCCCGAACACCGGGGAGCTGTTTTTT. Its protein product is CASSLNLGLPNTGELFF.

Ten or more counts support this clonotype. The chain has TRBV30 and TRBJ1-1; TRBD1 is a possible D gene (5 bases). The V end was cut by 5 bases, the J end by 6 bases, with 13 bases between. This CDR3 comprises 12 residues. The V gene's germline CDR1 is GTSNPN and CDR2 SVGIG (reference sequence). The CDR3 DNA sequence: TGTGCCTGGGAGGAAGGGACGTCTGAAGCTTTCTTT. Its translation: CAWEEGTSEAFF.

Worth noting for this clonotype: One junction end does not reproduce the germline sequence, and a read error may be involved. This chain joins TRBV12-3 or TRBV12-4 and TRBJ1-1; the match to TRBD1 covers 7 bases. The CDR3 has 13 amino acids. CDR3 DNA: TGTGCCGGCAGTCAAACAGGGGCCGCTGCAGCTTTCTTT. It encodes CAGSQTGAAAAFF.

This clonotype was detected once. A read error is possible here, since a much larger clone lies one base away. V usage is TRBV27 and J usage is TRBJ2-3, with D tentatively TRBD2 (6 bases). Germline V gives CDR1 MNHEY, CDR2 SMNVEV (reference sequence). The CDR3 loop spans 15 amino acids. CDR3 loop: CASSLSGGITDTQCF. The CDR3 coding sequence is TGTGCCAGCAGTTTATCCGGGGGAATCACAGATACGCAGTGTTTT.

Comments on this clonotype: A read error is possible here, since a much larger clone lies one base away. The chain has TRBV20-1 and TRBJ2-7, with 10 bases matching TRBD2. The CDR3 sequence is 15 residues long. The V gene's germline CDR1 is DFQATT and CDR2 SNEGSKA (reference sequence). The CDR3 region is CSVASGGSYDFEQYF. CDR3 DNA: TGCAGCGTCGCTAGCGGGGGCTCTTATGACTTCGAGCAGTACTTC.

This clonotype was seen at least ten times. The chain employs TRBV5-4 and TRBJ2-7; D not resolved. The CDR3 covers 11 residues. Germline V gives CDR1 SGHNT, CDR2 YYREEE (reference sequence). The V gene lost 6 bases and the J gene lost 6 bases, with 10 bases spanning the gap. The CDR3 region is CASTHRTEQYF. The CDR3 bases are TGTGCCAGCACCCACCGGACCGAGCAGTACTTC.

Only one count was recorded for this clonotype. It is likely a read error, because the conserved phenylalanine at the end of the CDR3 is missing. This chain connects TRBV27 to TRBJ2-4; no clear D. Per germline, CDR1 MNHEY and CDR2 SMNVEV (reference sequence). Trimming removed 3 bases from V and 2 bases from J, with 11 bases in between. The CDR3 is 15 amino acids. The CDR3 nucleotides read TGTGCCAGCAGTTTCAGTTTACAGACCAAAAACATTCAGTACCTC. Its translation: CASSFSLQTKNIQYL.

Remarks on this clonotype: One base away lies a much larger clone, so this may be a sequencing read error. The chain joins TRBV5-6 to TRBJ2-5, with TRBD1 matching 7 bases. Losses at the gene ends were 6 bases for V and 0 bases for J; bases not matched to a gene: 5. This CDR3 has 14 residues. Germline loops: CDR1 SGHDT, CDR2 YYEEEE. The DNA of the CDR3 is TGTGCCAGCAACTACGACAGGGACCAAGAGACCCAGTACTTC. Amino acids: CASNYDRDQETQYF.

For this clonotype: The junction departs from germline at one end; a sequencing error may be responsible. The V gene is TRBV7-2, the J gene TRBJ2-3; D gene unclear. Looked up from germline, CDR1 is SGHTA and CDR2 is FQGNSA. There are 13 residues in the CDR3. The CDR3 DNA reads as TGTGCCAGCGGCTTAGTGACTACAGATACGCAGTATTTT. This translates into CASGLVTTDTQYF. Looking up the rest from reference TRBV7-2 and TRBJ2-3 gives the full variable domain: GAGVSQSPSNKVTEKGKDVELRCDPISGHTALYWYRQSLGQGLEFLIYFQGNSAPDKSGLPSDRFSAERTGGSVSTLTIQRTQQEDSAVYLCASGLVTTDTQYFGPGTRLTVL.

Many counts were recorded for this clonotype. J is TRBJ1-5 and V is TRBV24-1, with TRBD1 as a possible D gene (5 bases). V was shortened by 6 bases and J by 3 bases, with 11 bases between the two germline ends. Per germline, CDR1 KGHDR and CDR2 SFDVKD. This CDR3 comprises 14 residues. Here the CDR3 DNA reads TGTGCCACCAGTCCCCAGGGATACAATCAGCCCCAGCATTTT. Translating gives CATSPQGYNQPQHF.

The sample holds many counts of this clonotype. The gene calls are TRBV4-3 and TRBJ2-1, with D possibly matching TRBD1 (5 bases). In germline, CDR1 is LGHNA, CDR2 YSLEER. The CDR3 is made up of 12 amino acids. V gave up 1 base and J gave up 10 bases, with 8 bases separating them. The CDR3 region is CASSQGGQEQFF. The CDR3 bases are TGCGCCAGCAGCCAAGGGGGCCAGGAGCAGTTCTTC.

In regard to this clonotype: Since a much larger clone is just one base distant, this may be a read error. The chain uses TRBV11-2 and TRBJ2-1; 7 bases line up with TRBD1. V gave up 0 bases and J gave up 10 bases; unmatched junction bases: 15. The CDR3 length is 17 residues. The V gene's germline CDR1 is SGHAT and CDR2 FQNNGV. The CDR3 here is CASSLEGQERQIREQFF. The CDR3 coding sequence is TGTGCCAGCAGCTTAGAAGGACAGGAGCGTCAGATCAGGGAGCAGTTCTTC. Full variable domain (rest looked up from reference TRBV11-2 and TRBJ2-1): EAGVAQSPRYKIIEKRQSVAFWCNPISGHATLYWYQQILGQGPKLLIQFQNNGVVDDSQLPKDRFSAERLKGVDSTLKIQPAKLEDSAVYLCASSLEGQERQIREQFFGPGTRLTVL.

At least ten counts were recorded for this clonotype. This chain uses TRBV4-3 with TRBJ2-7; possible D gene TRBD2, 5 bases. The germline V and J ends were trimmed by 0 bases and 3 bases, with 9 bases remaining between them. The CDR3 length is 14 residues. Germline lookup yields CDR1 LGHNA and CDR2 YSLEER. Here the CDR3 reads CASSQDSRDYEQYF. CDR3 bases: TGCGCCAGCAGCCAAGATTCCCGGGACTACGAGCAGTACTTC.

With respect to this clonotype: The junction departs from the called germline gene at one end, perhaps through a read error. The V gene is TRBV5-6, the J gene TRBJ2-7, with a weak D call TRBD2 (5 bases). The germline CDR1 and CDR2 sequences are SGHDT and YYEEEE. The CDR3 runs 13 residues. The CDR3 reads CASSLEDFYEQYF. The CDR3 region has the DNA TGTGCGAGCAGCTTGGAGGACTTCTACGAGCAGTACTTC.

This clonotype was found a few times. V gene TRBV30 combines with J gene TRBJ2-1, with 13 positions matching TRBD2. Germline V gene data show CDR1 as GTSNPN and CDR2 as SVGIG (reference sequence). CDR3 length equals 15 residues. Trimming at V came to 5 bases and at J to 10 bases, leaving 11 bases not matched to a gene. CDR3 loop: CAWDELAGGRGEQFF. DNA for the CDR3: TGTGCCTGGGACGAACTAGCGGGAGGGCGTGGAGAGCAGTTCTTC.

This clonotype was seen many times. The J gene is TRBJ1-1, the V gene TRBV13; D possibly corresponds to TRBD1 (5 bases). Germline loops: CDR1 PRHDT, CDR2 FYEKMQ (reference sequence). The CDR3 is made up of 12 amino acids. The ends were cut back, 11 bases at V and 1 base at J, with 11 bases in the middle. The DNA for the CDR3 is TGTGCCGGGGCAGGACCGAACACTGAAGCTTTCTTT. It specifies CAGAGPNTEAFF.

The rearrangement links TRBV20-1 to TRBJ2-4, with TRBD1 identical over 9 bases. The CDR3 covers 13 residues. In germline, CDR1 is DFQATT, CDR2 SNEGSKA (reference sequence). Trimming took 3 bases from V and 10 from J; bases not matched to a gene: 7. CDR3 coding DNA: TGCAGTGCTAGGAGGGGACAGGGTTTTATTCAGTACTTC. It codes for CSARRGQGFIQYF.